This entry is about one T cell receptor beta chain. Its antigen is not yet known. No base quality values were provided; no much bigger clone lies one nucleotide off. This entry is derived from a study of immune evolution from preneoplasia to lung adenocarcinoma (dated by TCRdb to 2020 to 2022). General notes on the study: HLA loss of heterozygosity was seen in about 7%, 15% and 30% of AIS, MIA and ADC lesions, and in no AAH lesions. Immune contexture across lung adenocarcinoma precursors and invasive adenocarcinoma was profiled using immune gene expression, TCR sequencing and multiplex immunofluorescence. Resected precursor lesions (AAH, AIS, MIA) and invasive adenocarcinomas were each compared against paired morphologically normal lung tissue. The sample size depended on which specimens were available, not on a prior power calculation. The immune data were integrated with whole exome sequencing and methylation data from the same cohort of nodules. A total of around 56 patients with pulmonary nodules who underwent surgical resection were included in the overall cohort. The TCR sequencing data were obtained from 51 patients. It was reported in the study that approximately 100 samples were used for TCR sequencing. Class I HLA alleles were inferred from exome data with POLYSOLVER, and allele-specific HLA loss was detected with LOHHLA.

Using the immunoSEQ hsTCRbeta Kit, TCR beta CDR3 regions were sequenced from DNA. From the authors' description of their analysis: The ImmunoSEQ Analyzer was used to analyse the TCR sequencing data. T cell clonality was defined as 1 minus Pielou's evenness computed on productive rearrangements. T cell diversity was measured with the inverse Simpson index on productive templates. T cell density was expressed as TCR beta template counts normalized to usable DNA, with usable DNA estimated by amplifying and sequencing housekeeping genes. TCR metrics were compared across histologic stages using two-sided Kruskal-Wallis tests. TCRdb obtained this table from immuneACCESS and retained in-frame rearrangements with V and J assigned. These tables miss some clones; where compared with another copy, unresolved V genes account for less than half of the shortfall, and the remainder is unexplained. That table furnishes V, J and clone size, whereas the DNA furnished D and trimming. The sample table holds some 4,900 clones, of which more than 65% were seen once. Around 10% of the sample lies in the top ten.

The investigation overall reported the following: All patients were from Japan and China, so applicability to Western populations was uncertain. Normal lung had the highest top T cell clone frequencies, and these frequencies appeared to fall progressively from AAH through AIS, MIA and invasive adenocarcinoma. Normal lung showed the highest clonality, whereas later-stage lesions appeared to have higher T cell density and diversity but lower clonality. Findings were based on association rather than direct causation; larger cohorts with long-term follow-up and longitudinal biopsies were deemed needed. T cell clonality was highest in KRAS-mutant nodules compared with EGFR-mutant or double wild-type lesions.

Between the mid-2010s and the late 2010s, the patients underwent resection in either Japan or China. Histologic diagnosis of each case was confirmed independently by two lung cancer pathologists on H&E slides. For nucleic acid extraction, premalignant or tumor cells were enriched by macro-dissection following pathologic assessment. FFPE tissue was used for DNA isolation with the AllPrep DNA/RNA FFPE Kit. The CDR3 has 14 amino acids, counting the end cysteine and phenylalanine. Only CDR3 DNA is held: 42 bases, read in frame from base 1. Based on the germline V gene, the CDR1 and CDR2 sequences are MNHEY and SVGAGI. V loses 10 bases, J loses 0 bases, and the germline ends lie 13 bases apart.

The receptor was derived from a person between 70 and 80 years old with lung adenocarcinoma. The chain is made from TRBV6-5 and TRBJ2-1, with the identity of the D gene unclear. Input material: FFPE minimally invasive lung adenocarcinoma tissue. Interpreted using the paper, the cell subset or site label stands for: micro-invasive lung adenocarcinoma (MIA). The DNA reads TGTGCCACCCTCCGCGGCATCTCCTACAATGAGCAGTTCTTC. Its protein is CATLRGISYNEQFF.